Each of the 32 T cell receptor beta chains below was sequenced from the same sample in a study of breast tumors, draining lymph nodes, adjacent tissues. TCRdb re-called the multiplex PCR reads with MiXCR, one entry per CDR3 protein. The data hold some 250,000 distinct CDR3 sequences, with less than 45% observed a single time. Breast cancer patients provided tissue from their axillary draining lymph nodes. Sequencing was carried out using axillary lymph node tissue. All receptors derive from a female donor with breast cancer. Some clones in this sample may be carry-over from other donors' samples.

The V and J genes are TRBV6-5 and TRBJ1-5; unclear D gene. Germline V gene sequence: CDR1 MNHEY, CDR2 SVGAGI. CDR3 length: 14 residues. Trimming pared 2 bases from V and 3 bases from J, leaving 8 bases between. The CDR3 reads CASSYETYNQPQHF. The CDR3 nucleotides are TGTGCCAGCAGTTACGAGACGTACAATCAGCCCCAGCATTTT.

This clonotype came up many times. The chain joins TRBV6-5 to TRBJ1-6; TRBD1 aligns across 9 bases. Looked up from germline, CDR1 is MNHEY and CDR2 is SVGAGI. V lost 5 bases to trimming and J lost 10 bases; unmatched junction nucleotides: 9. The CDR3 sequence is 15 residues long. CDR3 sequence (DNA): TGTGCCAGCAGTCCGGGACAGGGAGGTGCGTCACCCCTCCACTTT. Protein product: CASSPGQGGASPLHF.

This clonotype was recorded at least ten times. The chain is built from TRBV9 and TRBJ2-2, with 9 bases fitting TRBD1. The CDR3 is 16 amino acids. With 0 bases clipped from V and 4 bases from J, the junction kept 4 bases outside the gene matches. The germline gives CDR1 SGDLS, CDR2 YYNGEE. Here the CDR3 reads CASSVATGGITGELFF. The CDR3 nucleotides read TGTGCCAGCAGCGTAGCTACAGGGGGCATCACCGGGGAGCTGTTTTTT.

In this sample, this clonotype turned up many times. The chain joins TRBV5-1 to TRBJ2-2, with 11 nucleotides matching TRBD2. Germline CDR1 SGHRS, CDR2 YFSETQ. Trimming removed 4 bases from V and 5 bases from J; junction bases left unmatched: 4. The CDR3 sequence is 15 residues long. The CDR3 DNA follows: TGCGCCAGCAGCCTGACTAGCGGGACTACCGGGGAGCTGTTTTTT. The encoded protein is CASSLTSGTTGELFF.

This clonotype has ten or more counts. The J gene is TRBJ1-5, the V gene TRBV28; a possible D gene is TRBD1 (5 bases). V dropped 3 bases and J dropped 5 bases, with 8 bases sitting between them. Germline V gene data show CDR1 as MDHEN and CDR2 as SYDVKM. The length of the CDR3 is 13 residues. In nucleotides, the CDR3 is TGTGCCAGCAGTTTGGGGGGGGATCAGCCCCAGCATTTT. Its protein is CASSLGGDQPQHF.

The chain carries TRBV28 and TRBJ2-3, with 12 bases that match TRBD2. With V trimmed by 4 bases and J by 2 bases, 4 bases remained unmatched. The CDR3 sequence is 16 residues long. Germline V lookup: CDR1 MDHEN, CDR2 SYDVKM. CDR3 loop: CASSSWTSGNTDTQYF. As DNA, the CDR3 is TGTGCCAGCAGTTCTTGGACTAGCGGGAACACAGATACGCAGTATTTT.

The chain recombines TRBV2 with TRBJ2-7, with a tentative D call TRBD1 (5 bases). Trimming pared 8 bases from V and 1 base from J, leaving 12 bases between. Germline V lookup: CDR1 SNHLY, CDR2 FYNNEI. The CDR3 is 13 amino acids. The CDR3: CASPARGSYEQYF. Here the CDR3 DNA reads TGTGCCAGCCCCGCAAGGGGATCCTACGAGCAGTACTTC.

Many counts were recorded for this clonotype. This sequence joins TRBV11-3 and TRBJ2-1, with 8 bases matching TRBD2. Germline CDR1 and CDR2: SGHNT and YENEEA. The CDR3 length is 14 residues. V lost 3 bases and J lost 6; bases outside the gene matches: 4. The CDR3 reads CASSLGTRFNEQFF. The CDR3 DNA reads as TGTGCCAGCAGCTTGGGGACTAGGTTCAATGAGCAGTTCTTC. The entire variable domain, with the rest obtained from reference TRBV11-3 and TRBJ2-1, is as follows: EAGVVQSPRYKIIEKKQPVAFWCNPISGHNTLYWYLQNLGQGPELLIRYENEEAVDDSQLPKDRFSAERLKGVDSTLKIQPAELGDSAVYLCASSLGTRFNEQFFGPGTRLTVL.

V gene TRBV24-1 combines with J gene TRBJ1-5, with D unclear. Trimming took 7 bases from V and 1 from J, leaving 10 bases between them. Germline CDR1 KGHDR, CDR2 SFDVKD. This CDR3 has 14 amino acids. The CDR3 DNA is TGTGCCACCAGAAAAAGGCGCAGCAATCAGCCCCAGCATTTT. Translated: CATRKRRSNQPQHF.

With regard to this clonotype: Being one base from a much bigger clone, this may be a read error. J is TRBJ2-5 and V is TRBV9; perhaps TRBD1 as D (6 bases). CDR3 length: 15 amino acids. CDR1 is SGDLS, CDR2 YYNGEE, per germline. Here the CDR3 reads CASSPGAVIQETPYF. In nucleotides, the CDR3 is TGTGCCAGCAGCCCAGGGGCGGTTATACAAGAGACCCCGTACTTC.

This clonotype was observed at least ten times. J is TRBJ2-7 and V is TRBV6-6, with D uncertain. CDR1 is MNHNY and CDR2 is SVGAGI in the germline V gene (reference sequence). The CDR3 is made up of 12 amino acids. Trimming removed 2 bases at V and 3 bases at J, with 5 bases between. This CDR3 reads CASSYGYYEQYF. The CDR3 DNA reads TGTGCCAGCAGTTACGGGTACTACGAGCAGTACTTC.

The V and J genes are TRBV28 and TRBJ1-3; no firm D call. The CDR3 has 13 residues. Trimming removed 3 bases from V and 0 bases from J, with 3 bases in between. Germline V gene lookup returns CDR1 MDHEN and CDR2 SYDVKM. CDR3 amino acids: CASSFRSGNTIYF. The CDR3 bases are TGTGCCAGCAGTTTCCGCTCTGGAAACACCATATATTTT.

This clonotype has more than one count but fewer than ten. The V and J genes are TRBV18 and TRBJ2-1; 8 bases are a match to TRBD2. Germline V gives CDR1 KGHSH, CDR2 LQKENI. Trimming at V came to 1 base and at J to 3 bases, leaving 2 bases not matched to a gene. The CDR3 contains 15 residues. This CDR3 reads CASSPLAGSYNEQFF. The CDR3 nucleotides read TGTGCCAGCTCACCACTAGCGGGGAGCTACAATGAGCAGTTCTTC.

The chain joins TRBV5-4 to TRBJ2-1; 10 nucleotides line up with TRBD2. The CDR3 spans 13 residues. The germline gives CDR1 SGHNT, CDR2 YYREEE (reference sequence). V dropped 7 bases and J dropped 7; count of bases not matched to a gene: 5. CDR3 amino acids: CASERGGRNEQFF. Here the CDR3 DNA reads TGTGCCAGCGAGCGGGGGGGCCGGAATGAGCAGTTCTTC.

There are many counts of this clonotype. The chain joins TRBV7-3 to TRBJ2-1; 7 nucleotides agree with TRBD1. Unmatched junction bases numbered 5, after V lost 0 bases and J lost 3 bases. The germline V gene encodes CDR1 SGHTA and CDR2 FQGTGA. The CDR3 sequence is 16 residues long. In DNA, the CDR3 is TGTGCCAGCAGCTTAACCGGAGACAGGGTCTACAATGAGCAGTTCTTC. Translated: CASSLTGDRVYNEQFF.

Comment on this clonotype: No conserved phenylalanine or tryptophan is present at the end of the CDR3, so a read error is the likely explanation. This chain connects TRBV9 to TRBJ2-1; unclear D gene. Germline CDR1 SGDLS, CDR2 YYNGEE. Trimming removed 4 bases at V and 6 bases at J, with 11 bases between. The CDR3 spans 13 residues. DNA of the CDR3: TGTGCCAGCAGCCTAGGACCATTCAATGAGCAGTTCTCC. This encodes CASSLGPFNEQFS.

V and J are TRBV20-1 and TRBJ2-5; D possibly corresponds to TRBD2 (7 bases). Germline V CDR1 and CDR2: DFQATT, SNEGSKA (reference sequence). With 3 bases removed from V and 6 bases from J, the gap between germline ends came to 26 bases. CDR3 length equals 17 residues. The CDR3 is CSARTGLASAGAKTQYF. As DNA, the CDR3 is TGCAGTGCTAGGACAGGATTGGCTAGCGCGGGGGCGAAGACCCAGTACTTC.

The rearrangement links TRBV20-1 to TRBJ2-1; D is perhaps TRBD1 or TRBD2 (7 bases each). The V gene lost 3 bases and the J gene lost 3 bases, with 21 bases spanning the gap. Germline V gene data show CDR1 as DFQATT and CDR2 as SNEGSKA (reference sequence). The CDR3 consists of 17 residues. This CDR3 is CSASAGGDQSFYNEQFF. DNA of the CDR3: TGCAGTGCTAGCGCAGGGGGGGATCAGTCTTTCTACAATGAGCAGTTCTTC.

A remark on this clonotype: One junction end does not reproduce the germline sequence, and a read error may be involved. V usage is TRBV6-4 and J usage is TRBJ1-4, with 7 bases aligning to TRBD1. Germline V gene data show CDR1 as MRHNA and CDR2 as SNTAGT. The CDR3 runs to 15 residues. CDR3 in amino acids: CASRPHRGQSEKLFF. DNA of the CDR3: TGTGCCAGCAGACCCCACAGGGGCCAGTCAGAAAAATTGTTTTTT.

Comments on this clonotype: The junction differs from germline at one of its ends, possibly a read error. The rearrangement links TRBV7-9 to TRBJ2-3; 9 bases align to TRBD2. CDR3 size: 17 residues. Germline CDR1 reads SEHNR; CDR2 reads FQNEAQ (reference sequence). The CDR3 DNA reads as TGTGCCAGCAGCCAACGACTAGCGGCCACACTCACAGATCCGCAGTATTTT. Amino acids: CASSQRLAATLTDPQYF.

The table lists this clonotype with many counts. The chain carries TRBV2 and TRBJ2-2; 8 bases are a match to TRBD1. There are 13 residues in the CDR3. Germline values: CDR1 SNHLY, CDR2 FYNNEI. The V and J ends lost 6 bases and 7 bases, in that order; junction bases with no gene match: 4. CDR3 nucleotides: TGTGCCAGCAGCCCGACAGGGGTCGGGGAGCTGTTTTTT. Its protein is CASSPTGVGELFF.

This clonotype was detected ten times or more. The genes are TRBV20-1 and TRBJ2-7, with 7 bases matching TRBD2. The CDR3 totals 12 residues. The trim removed 1 base at V and 6 bases at J, leaving 3 bases unmatched. Germline V gene data show CDR1 as DFQATT and CDR2 as SNEGSKA (reference sequence). The CDR3 DNA follows: TGCAGTGCTAGAGCGGCGGGGGTCGAGCAGTACTTC. Amino acids: CSARAAGVEQYF.

This clonotype was picked up many times. The rearrangement uses TRBV20-1 and TRBJ1-2; 7 bases map to TRBD1. Germline CDR1 is DFQATT and CDR2 is SNEGSKA (reference sequence). V lost 4 bases to trimming and J lost 8 bases; unmatched junction nucleotides: 4. This CDR3 region has 11 residues. CDR3 nucleotides: TGCAGTGCTACTGGGACAGCGGGCTACACCTTC. It yields the protein CSATGTAGYTF.

This clonotype was recorded at least ten times. V usage is TRBV19 and J usage is TRBJ2-5; 7 bases align to TRBD1. The CDR3 has 13 amino acids. V was clipped by 3 bases and J by 5 bases; unmatched bases: 3. Germline lookup yields CDR1 LNHDA and CDR2 SQIVND (reference sequence). CDR3 sequence (DNA): TGTGCCAGTAGTATGAACAGGGGTGAGACCCAGTACTTC. Encoded protein: CASSMNRGETQYF.

This clonotype occurred a few times. The rearrangement uses TRBV6-1 and TRBJ1-2, with D perhaps TRBD1 (6 bases). V was cut by 5 bases and J by 3 bases, with 19 bases left in between. The germline CDR1 and CDR2 sequences are MNHNS and SASEGT. This CDR3 has 16 amino acids. CDR3 protein: CASSRSWGRNDYGYTF. The CDR3 DNA reads as TGTGCCAGCAGTCGTTCGTGGGGGCGTAACGACTATGGCTACACCTTC.

V gene TRBV29-1 combines with J gene TRBJ1-5; D not resolved. This CDR3 is 13 amino acids long. The germline V and J ends were trimmed by 8 bases and 3 bases, with 14 bases remaining between them. Per the germline V gene, CDR1 is SQVTM and CDR2 is ANQGSEA. The CDR3: CSQEIGFNQPQHF. CDR3 sequence (DNA): TGCAGCCAAGAAATAGGTTTCAATCAGCCCCAGCATTTT.

On this clonotype: A much more abundant neighbour one base away suggests this may be a read error. The DNA for the CDR3 is TGCGCCAGTCAAACGGGGGCGGGGACCTGGAATGAGCAGTCCTTC. Translating it yields CASQTGAGTWNEQSF. This chain uses TRBV5-1 with TRBJ2-1, with D perhaps being TRBD1 or TRBD2 (6 bases each). The V gene's germline CDR1 is SGHRS and CDR2 YFSETQ. CDR3 length: 15 residues.

Points on this clonotype: A much larger clone lies a single base off, so this may be a read error. It is likely a read error, because the conserved phenylalanine at the end of the CDR3 is missing. This sequence joins TRBV7-2 and TRBJ2-7, with D possibly matching TRBD2 (6 bases). Trimming took 0 bases from V and 6 from J, leaving 12 bases between them. From germline, CDR1 is SGHTA and CDR2 FQGNSA. The CDR3 loop spans 14 amino acids. The CDR3, as DNA: TGTGCCAGCAGCTTAGCGTTGACTAGTCGCGAGCAGTACCTC. Translated: CASSLALTSREQYL.

CDR3 region: CASSVATDSYEQYF. Written as DNA, the CDR3 is TGTGCCAGCAGCGTAGCGACCGATTCCTACGAGCAGTACTTC. V usage is TRBV2 and J usage is TRBJ2-7; tentative D call: TRBD2 (5 bases). Between the trimmed V and J ends, which lost 6 bases and 1 base, there was a span of 13 bases. The CDR3 totals 14 residues. Germline assignment: CDR1 SNHLY and CDR2 FYNNEI. Combining the CDR3 with reference TRBV2 and TRBJ2-7 gives the whole variable domain EPEVTQTPSHQVTQMGQEVILRCVPISNHLYFYWYRQILGQKVEFLVSFYNNEISEKSEIFDDQFSVERPDGSNFTLKIRSTKLEDSAMYFCASSVATDSYEQYFGPGTRLTVT.

The rearrangement uses TRBV12-3 or TRBV12-4 and TRBJ1-5, with D perhaps TRBD1 (5 bases). This CDR3 is built from 9 residues. V was clipped by 6 bases and J by 11 bases, with 5 bases between them. CDR3 coding DNA: TGTGCCAGCAGGGGGGCCCAGCATTTT. It codes for CASRGAQHF.

This clonotype was seen at least ten times. The V call is TRBV5-5, the J call TRBJ2-7, with 9 bases fitting TRBD2. Germline CDR1 SGHKS, CDR2 YYEKEE (reference sequence). The CDR3 consists of 14 residues. After removal of 4 bases from V and 4 bases from J, the junction contained 6 bases not matched to a gene. CDR3: CASSPTSGRYEQYF. DNA of the CDR3: TGTGCCAGCAGCCCCACCAGCGGGAGGTACGAGCAGTACTTC. Variable domain in full (rest from reference TRBV5-5 and TRBJ2-7): DAGVTQSPTHLIKTRGQQVTLRCSPISGHKSVSWYQQVLGQGPQFIFQYYEKEERGRGNFPDRFSARQFPNYSSELNVNALLLGDSALYLCASSPTSGRYEQYFGPGTRLTVT.

Of note for this clonotype: One junction end does not reproduce the germline sequence, and a read error may be involved. The CDR3 region is CATSRNREDRRGDQPQHF. For the CDR3, the DNA is TGTGCCACCAGCAGAAATCGGGAGGACCGGCGGGGGGATCAGCCCCAGCATTTC. This chain uses TRBV15 with TRBJ1-5; tentatively, D is TRBD1 (5 bases). From germline, CDR1 is LNHNV and CDR2 YYDKDF (reference sequence). This CDR3 contains 18 residues.